Shown below are 11 T cell receptor beta chains from a single sample sequenced in a study of cytomegalovirus exposure and HLA in healthy donors. The PCR employed 60 Vbeta primers together with 13 Jbeta primers. Sequencing was performed with immunoSEQ multiplex PCR; in TCRdb, only in-frame clones are kept and a portion is missing. This table holds roughly 120,000 clones, more than 65% found once. Sequencing was carried out using PBMCs. These receptors were taken from a human donor in good health.

This chain links TRBV7-8 with TRBJ2-5, with 10 bases identical to TRBD1. The V segment lost 11 bases and the J segment 1 base; nucleotides outside the gene matches: 4. The CDR3 length is 13 residues. Germline-derived CDR1 and CDR2 are SGHVS and FQNEAQ. CDR3 amino acids: CAGTGALQETQYF. The CDR3 DNA sequence: TGTGCCGGGACAGGGGCCCTCCAAGAGACCCAGTACTTC.

The DNA for the CDR3 is TGTGCCAGCAGTGGCCCGGGACAGGGGATCGAGGAGCAGTTCTTC. Residues: CASSGPGQGIEEQFF. The chain has TRBV6-4 and TRBJ2-1; 10 positions match TRBD1. Germline V gene data show CDR1 as MRHNA and CDR2 as SNTAGT. V lost 4 bases to trimming and J lost 10 bases; unmatched junction nucleotides: 10. This CDR3 comprises 15 residues.

This chain uses TRBV7-9 with TRBJ2-5, with a possible D match to TRBD1 (5 bases). Trimming took 1 base from V and 9 from J, leaving 18 bases between them. Germline V gene data show CDR1 as SEHNR and CDR2 as FQNEAQ (reference sequence). CDR3 length: 15 amino acids. The CDR3 is CASSLEGSPQRAQYF. CDR3 bases: TGTGCCAGCAGCTTAGAGGGGTCCCCCCAAAGGGCCCAGTACTTC.

This clone showed up just once. At one end the junction does not follow the germline gene, possibly because of a read error. The chain carries TRBV30 and TRBJ2-7; D perhaps matches TRBD2 (6 bases). CDR3 length equals 14 residues. Germline V gene sequence: CDR1 GTSNPN, CDR2 SVGIG (reference sequence). The CDR3 DNA follows: TGTGCCTGGAACCCCGGGTGGGAGGCCTACGGGCAGTACTTC. Translated, it gives CAWNPGWEAYGQYF. The whole variable domain, remainder taken from reference TRBV30 and TRBJ2-7, is SQTIHQWPATLVQPVGSPLSLECTVEGTSNPNLYWYRQAAGRGLQLLFYSVGIGQISSEVPQNLSASRPQDRQFILSSKKLLLSDSGFYLCAWNPGWEAYGQYFGPGTRLTVT.

The chain combines TRBV19 with TRBJ2-5, with D perhaps TRBD1 (6 bases). Germline CDR1 LNHDA, CDR2 SQIVND (reference sequence). Trimming left V 8 bases short and J 2 bases short, with 21 bases between. This CDR3 is built from 16 residues. CDR3 coding DNA: TGTGCCAGTCAAGGGGCGGGCAGGGGATATCAAGAGACCCAGTACTTC. As protein: CASQGAGRGYQETQYF.

The chain carries TRBV7-2 and TRBJ1-5; 7 positions agree with TRBD1. The J segment lost 7 bases and the V segment lost 1 base, leaving 4 bases of the junction unmatched. CDR1 is SGHTA, CDR2 FQGNSA, per germline. The CDR3 is 14 residues long. The CDR3 protein is CASSLDRGIQPQHF. For the CDR3, the DNA is TGTGCCAGCAGCTTAGACAGGGGAATACAGCCCCAGCATTTT. The entire variable domain, with the rest obtained from reference TRBV7-2 and TRBJ1-5, is as follows: GAGVSQSPSNKVTEKGKDVELRCDPISGHTALYWYRQSLGQGLEFLIYFQGNSAPDKSGLPSDRFSAERTGGSVSTLTIQRTQQEDSAVYLCASSLDRGIQPQHFGDGTRLSIL.

The chain joins TRBV11-2 to TRBJ2-7; perhaps TRBD2 as D (6 bases). V was shortened by 4 bases and J by 0 bases, with 10 bases between the two germline ends. Germline loops: CDR1 SGHAT, CDR2 FQNNGV. The CDR3 has 14 residues. The CDR3 loop reads CASSSGRSSYEQYF. The DNA for the CDR3 is TGTGCCAGCAGCTCCGGGAGAAGCTCCTACGAGCAGTACTTC.

Note on this clone: Relative to the germline gene, one junction end is altered; a read error may explain this. The chain has TRBV5-6 and TRBJ2-7; maybe TRBD2 (5 bases). The length of the CDR3 is 15 residues. Per germline, CDR1 SGHDT and CDR2 YYEEEE. DNA for the CDR3: TGTGCCAGCAACTTGGAAGGGAGCGGATCCTACGAGCAGTACTTC. This sequence encodes CASNLEGSGSYEQYF.

The V and J genes are TRBV7-9 and TRBJ2-1; D is possibly TRBD1 (6 bases). V was clipped by 2 bases and J by 1 base, with 9 bases between them. The length of the CDR3 is 15 residues. Germline V gene sequence: CDR1 SEHNR, CDR2 FQNEAQ (reference sequence). The CDR3 region is CASSLPQGSYNEQFF. DNA for the CDR3: TGTGCCAGCAGCTTACCACAGGGTTCCTACAATGAGCAGTTCTTC.

The chain is built from TRBV2 and TRBJ1-4, with 7 bases fitting TRBD1. Germline CDR1 SNHLY, CDR2 FYNNEI. Trimming at V came to 6 bases and at J to 7 bases, leaving 11 bases not matched to a gene. The CDR3 runs to 15 residues. The CDR3 loop reads CASRPNRGDSEKLFF. CDR3 nucleotide sequence: TGTGCCAGCAGACCCAACAGGGGAGATTCTGAAAAACTGTTTTTT.

The chain couples TRBV7-2 to TRBJ1-2; 10 bases line up with TRBD1. The CDR3 length is 14 residues. Germline trimming cut 3 bases from V and 7 bases from J; bases unmatched to any gene: 5. CDR1 SGHTA and CDR2 FQGNSA come from the germline V gene. The CDR3 spells CASSFSGQGFGYTF. The CDR3 nucleotides are TGTGCCAGCAGCTTTTCGGGACAGGGGTTTGGCTACACCTTC.